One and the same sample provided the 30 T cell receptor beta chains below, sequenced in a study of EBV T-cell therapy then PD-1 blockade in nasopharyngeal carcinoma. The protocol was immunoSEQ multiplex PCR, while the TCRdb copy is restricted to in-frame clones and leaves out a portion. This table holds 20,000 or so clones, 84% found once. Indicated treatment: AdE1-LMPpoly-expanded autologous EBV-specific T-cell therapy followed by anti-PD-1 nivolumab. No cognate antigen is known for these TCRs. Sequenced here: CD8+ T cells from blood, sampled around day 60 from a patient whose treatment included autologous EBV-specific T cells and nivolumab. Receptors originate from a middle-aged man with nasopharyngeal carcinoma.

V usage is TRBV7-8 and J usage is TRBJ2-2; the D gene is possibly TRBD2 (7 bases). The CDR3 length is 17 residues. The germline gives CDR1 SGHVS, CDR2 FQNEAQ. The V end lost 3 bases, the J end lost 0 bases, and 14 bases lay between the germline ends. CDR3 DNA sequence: TGTGCCAGCAGCTTCGGGGGGCAGGACCCGAACACCGGGGAGCTGTTTTTT. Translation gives CASSFGGQDPNTGELFF.

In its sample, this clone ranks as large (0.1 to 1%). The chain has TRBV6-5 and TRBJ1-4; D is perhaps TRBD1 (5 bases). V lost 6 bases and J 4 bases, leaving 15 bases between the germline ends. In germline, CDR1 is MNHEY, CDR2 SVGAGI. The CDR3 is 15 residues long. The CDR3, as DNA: TGTGCCAGCAGCCAGTCGTCCGGGGGTAATGAAAAACTGTTTTTT. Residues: CASSQSSGGNEKLFF.

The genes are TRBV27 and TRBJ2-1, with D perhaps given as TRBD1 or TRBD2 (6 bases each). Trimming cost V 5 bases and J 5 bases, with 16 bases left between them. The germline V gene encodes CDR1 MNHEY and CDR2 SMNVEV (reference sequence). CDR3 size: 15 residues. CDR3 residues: CASSPLGGTDNEQFF. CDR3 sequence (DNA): TGTGCCAGCAGTCCGCTGGGGGGCACCGACAATGAGCAGTTCTTC.

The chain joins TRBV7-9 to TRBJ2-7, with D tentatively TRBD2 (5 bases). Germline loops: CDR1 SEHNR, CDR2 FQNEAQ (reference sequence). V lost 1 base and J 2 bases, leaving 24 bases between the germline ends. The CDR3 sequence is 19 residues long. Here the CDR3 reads CASSLVGGSDGLAPYEQYF. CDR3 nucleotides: TGTGCCAGCAGCTTAGTAGGAGGTTCTGATGGGTTAGCCCCCTACGAGCAGTACTTC.

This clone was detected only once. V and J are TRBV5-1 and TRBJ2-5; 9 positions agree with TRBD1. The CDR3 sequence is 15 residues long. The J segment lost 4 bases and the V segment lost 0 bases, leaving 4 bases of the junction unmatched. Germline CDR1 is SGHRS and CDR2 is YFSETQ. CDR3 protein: CASSLEKGQGETQYF. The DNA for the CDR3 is TGCGCCAGCAGCTTGGAAAAGGGACAGGGAGAGACCCAGTACTTC.

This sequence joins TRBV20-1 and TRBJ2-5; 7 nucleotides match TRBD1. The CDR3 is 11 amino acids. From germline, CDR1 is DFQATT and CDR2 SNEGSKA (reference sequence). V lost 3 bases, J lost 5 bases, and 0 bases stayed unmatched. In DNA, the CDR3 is TGCAGTGCTAGGGACAGGGAGACCCAGTACTTC. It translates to CSARDRETQYF.

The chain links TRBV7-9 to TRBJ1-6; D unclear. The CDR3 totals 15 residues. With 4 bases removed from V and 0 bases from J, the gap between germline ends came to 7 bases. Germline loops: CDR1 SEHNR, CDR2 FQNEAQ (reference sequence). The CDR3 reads CASSCLSSYNSPLHF. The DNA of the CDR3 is TGTGCCAGCAGCTGTCTCTCCTCCTATAATTCACCCCTCCACTTT.

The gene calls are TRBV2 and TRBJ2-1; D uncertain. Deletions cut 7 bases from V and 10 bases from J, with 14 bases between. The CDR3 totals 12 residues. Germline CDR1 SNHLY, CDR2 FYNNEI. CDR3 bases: TGTGCCAGCAATCAGGCGCAGCCAGAGCAGTTCTTC. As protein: CASNQAQPEQFF.

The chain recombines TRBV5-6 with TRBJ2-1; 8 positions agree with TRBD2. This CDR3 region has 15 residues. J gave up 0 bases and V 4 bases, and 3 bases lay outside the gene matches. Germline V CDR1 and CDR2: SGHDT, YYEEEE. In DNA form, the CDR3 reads TGTGCCAGCAGCGACGGGACTAGCTCCTACAATGAGCAGTTCTTC. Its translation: CASSDGTSSYNEQFF.

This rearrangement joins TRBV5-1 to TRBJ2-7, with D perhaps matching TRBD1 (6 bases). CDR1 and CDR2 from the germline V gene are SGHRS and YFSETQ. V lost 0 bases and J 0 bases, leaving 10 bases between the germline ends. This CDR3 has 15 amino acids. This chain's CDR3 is CASSLARTVSYEQYF. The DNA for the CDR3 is TGCGCCAGCAGCTTGGCTAGGACAGTCTCCTACGAGCAGTACTTC.

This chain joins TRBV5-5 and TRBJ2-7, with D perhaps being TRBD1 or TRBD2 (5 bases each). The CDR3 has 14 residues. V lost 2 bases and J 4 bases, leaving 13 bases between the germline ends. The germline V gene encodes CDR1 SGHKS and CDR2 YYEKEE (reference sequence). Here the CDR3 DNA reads TGTGCCAGCAGCTTCCATCTGGGGGTTTACGAGCAGTACTTC. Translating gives CASSFHLGVYEQYF. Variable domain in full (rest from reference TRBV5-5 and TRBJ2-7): DAGVTQSPTHLIKTRGQQVTLRCSPISGHKSVSWYQQVLGQGPQFIFQYYEKEERGRGNFPDRFSARQFPNYSSELNVNALLLGDSALYLCASSFHLGVYEQYFGPGTRLTVT.

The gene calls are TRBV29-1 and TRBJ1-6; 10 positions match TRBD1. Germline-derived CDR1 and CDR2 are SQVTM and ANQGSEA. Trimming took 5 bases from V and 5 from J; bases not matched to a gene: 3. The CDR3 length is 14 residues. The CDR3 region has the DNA TGCAGCGTTCCCGGGACAGGGGATAATTCACCCCTCCACTTT. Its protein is CSVPGTGDNSPLHF.

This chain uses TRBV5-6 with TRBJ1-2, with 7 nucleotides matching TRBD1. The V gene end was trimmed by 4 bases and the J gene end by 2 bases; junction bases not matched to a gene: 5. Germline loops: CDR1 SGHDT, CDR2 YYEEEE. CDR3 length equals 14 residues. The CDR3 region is CASSPGTVNYGYTF. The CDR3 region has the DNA TGTGCCAGCAGCCCCGGGACAGTGAACTATGGCTACACCTTC. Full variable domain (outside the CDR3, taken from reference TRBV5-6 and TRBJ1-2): DAGVTQSPTHLIKTRGQQVTLRCSPKSGHDTVSWYQQALGQGPQFIFQYYEEEERQRGNFPDRFSGHQFPNYSSELNVNALLLGDSALYLCASSPGTVNYGYTFGSGTRLTVV.

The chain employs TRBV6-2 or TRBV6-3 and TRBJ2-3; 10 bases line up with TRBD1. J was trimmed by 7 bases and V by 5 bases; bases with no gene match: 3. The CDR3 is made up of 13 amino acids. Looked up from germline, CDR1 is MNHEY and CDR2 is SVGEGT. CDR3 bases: TGTGCCAGCAGTGACAGGGGGCCGAATACGCAGTATTTT. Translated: CASSDRGPNTQYF.

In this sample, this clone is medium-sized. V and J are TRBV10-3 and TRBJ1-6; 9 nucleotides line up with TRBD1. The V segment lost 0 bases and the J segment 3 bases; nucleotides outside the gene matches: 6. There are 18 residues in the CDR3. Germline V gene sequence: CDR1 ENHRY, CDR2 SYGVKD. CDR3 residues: CAISESEDRGYYNSPLHF. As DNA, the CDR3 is TGTGCCATCAGTGAGTCGGAGGACAGGGGTTACTATAATTCACCCCTCCACTTT.

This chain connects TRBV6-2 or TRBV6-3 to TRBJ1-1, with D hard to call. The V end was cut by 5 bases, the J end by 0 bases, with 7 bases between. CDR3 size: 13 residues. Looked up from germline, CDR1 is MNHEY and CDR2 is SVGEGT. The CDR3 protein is CASSVYMNTEAFF. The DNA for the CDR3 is TGTGCCAGCAGTGTCTACATGAACACTGAAGCTTTCTTT.

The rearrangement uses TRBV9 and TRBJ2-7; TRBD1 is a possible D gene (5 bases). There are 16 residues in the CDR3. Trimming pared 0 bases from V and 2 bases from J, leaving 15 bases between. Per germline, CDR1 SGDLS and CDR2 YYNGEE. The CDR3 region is CASSVAPGSPAYEQYF. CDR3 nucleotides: TGTGCCAGCAGCGTAGCTCCAGGGTCCCCTGCCTACGAGCAGTACTTC.

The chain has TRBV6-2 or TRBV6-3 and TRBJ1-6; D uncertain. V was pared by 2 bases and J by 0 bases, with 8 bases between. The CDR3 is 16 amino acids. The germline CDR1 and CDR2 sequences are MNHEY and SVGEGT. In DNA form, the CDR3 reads TGTGCCAGCAGTTACCCGACGGACTCCTATAATTCACCCCTCCACTTT. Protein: CASSYPTDSYNSPLHF.

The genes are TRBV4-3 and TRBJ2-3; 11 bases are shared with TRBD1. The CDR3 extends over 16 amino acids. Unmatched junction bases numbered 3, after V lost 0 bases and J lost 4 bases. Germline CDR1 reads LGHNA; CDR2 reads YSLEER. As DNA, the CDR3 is TGCGCCAGCAGCCAAGATCCGGGACAGGGGGCAGATACGCAGTATTTT. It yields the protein CASSQDPGQGADTQYF.

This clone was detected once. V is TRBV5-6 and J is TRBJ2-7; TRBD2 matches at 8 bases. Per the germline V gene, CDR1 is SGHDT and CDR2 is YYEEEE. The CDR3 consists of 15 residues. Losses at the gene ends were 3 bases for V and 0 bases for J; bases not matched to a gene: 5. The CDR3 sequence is CASSSLRGGSYEQYF. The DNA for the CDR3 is TGTGCCAGCAGCTCTCTCCGGGGGGGCTCCTACGAGCAGTACTTC.

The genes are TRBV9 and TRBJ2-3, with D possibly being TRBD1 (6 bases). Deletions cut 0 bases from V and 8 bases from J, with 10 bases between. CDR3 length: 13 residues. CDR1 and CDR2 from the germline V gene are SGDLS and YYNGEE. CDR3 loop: CASSVGGGRTQYF. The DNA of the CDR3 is TGTGCCAGCAGCGTAGGTGGGGGCCGTACGCAGTATTTT.

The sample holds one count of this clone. CDR3 sequence (DNA): TGTGCCAGCAGTTACGGCCCCTTTGGCTACACCTTC. It encodes CASSYGPFGYTF. The V call is TRBV6-5, the J call TRBJ1-2; D is undetermined. Germline V CDR1 and CDR2: MNHEY, SVGAGI. This CDR3 has 12 residues. With 2 bases removed from V and 7 bases from J, the gap between germline ends came to 8 bases.

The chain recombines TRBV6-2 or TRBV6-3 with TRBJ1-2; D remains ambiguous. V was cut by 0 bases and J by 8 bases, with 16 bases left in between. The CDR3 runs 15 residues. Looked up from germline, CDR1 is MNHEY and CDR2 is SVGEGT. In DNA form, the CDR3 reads TGTGCCAGCAGTTACTCGAAGACGGCGCCCGGGGGCTACACCTTC. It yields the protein CASSYSKTAPGGYTF.

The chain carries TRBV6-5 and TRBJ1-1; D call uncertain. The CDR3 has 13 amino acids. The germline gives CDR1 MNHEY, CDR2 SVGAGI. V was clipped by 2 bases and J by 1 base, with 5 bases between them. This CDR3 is CASSYGKNTEAFF. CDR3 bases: TGTGCCAGCAGTTACGGGAAGAACACTGAAGCTTTCTTT.

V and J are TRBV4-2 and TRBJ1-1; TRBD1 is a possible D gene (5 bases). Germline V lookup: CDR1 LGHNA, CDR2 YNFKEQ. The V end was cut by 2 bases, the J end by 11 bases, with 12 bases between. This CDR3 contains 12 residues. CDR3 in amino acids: CASSQQGRRAFF. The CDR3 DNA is TGTGCCAGCAGCCAACAGGGTAGGCGGGCTTTCTTT.

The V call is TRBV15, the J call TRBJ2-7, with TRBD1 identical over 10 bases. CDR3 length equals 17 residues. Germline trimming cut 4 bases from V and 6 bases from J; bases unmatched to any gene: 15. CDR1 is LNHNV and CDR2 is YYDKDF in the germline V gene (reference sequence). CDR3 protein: CATSTRWDRGPQSEQYF. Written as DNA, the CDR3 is TGTGCCACCAGCACCCGGTGGGACAGGGGCCCCCAGAGCGAGCAGTACTTC.

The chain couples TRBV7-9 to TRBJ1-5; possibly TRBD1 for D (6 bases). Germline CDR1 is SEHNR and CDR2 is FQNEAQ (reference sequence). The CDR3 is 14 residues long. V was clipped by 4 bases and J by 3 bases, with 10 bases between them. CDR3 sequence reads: CASSSPGVNQPQHF. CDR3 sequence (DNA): TGTGCCAGCAGCTCCCCAGGGGTCAATCAGCCCCAGCATTTT.

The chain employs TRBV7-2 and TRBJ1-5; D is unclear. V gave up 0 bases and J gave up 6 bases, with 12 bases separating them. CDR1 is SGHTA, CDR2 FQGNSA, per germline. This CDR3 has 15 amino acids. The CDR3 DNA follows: TGTGCCAGCAGCTTAGCGAGGGCCGCCAGTCAGCCCCAGCATTTT. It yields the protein CASSLARAASQPQHF. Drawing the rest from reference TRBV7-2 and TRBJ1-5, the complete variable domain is GAGVSQSPSNKVTEKGKDVELRCDPISGHTALYWYRQSLGQGLEFLIYFQGNSAPDKSGLPSDRFSAERTGGSVSTLTIQRTQQEDSAVYLCASSLARAASQPQHFGDGTRLSIL.

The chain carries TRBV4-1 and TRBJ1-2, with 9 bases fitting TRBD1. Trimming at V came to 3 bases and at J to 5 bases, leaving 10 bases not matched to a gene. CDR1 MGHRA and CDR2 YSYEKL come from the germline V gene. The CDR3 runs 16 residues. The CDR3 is CASSQEDRGGFYGYTF. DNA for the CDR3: TGCGCCAGCAGCCAGGAAGACAGGGGGGGCTTTTATGGCTACACCTTC.

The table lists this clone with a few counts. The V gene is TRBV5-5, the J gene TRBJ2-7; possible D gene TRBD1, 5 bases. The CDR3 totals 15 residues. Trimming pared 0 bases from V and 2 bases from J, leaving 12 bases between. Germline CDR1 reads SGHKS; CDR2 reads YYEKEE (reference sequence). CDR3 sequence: CASSLVLGLTYEQYF. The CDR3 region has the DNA TGTGCCAGCAGCTTGGTGCTGGGGCTAACCTACGAGCAGTACTTC.